Each of the 31 T cell receptor beta chains below was sequenced from the same sample in a study of cytomegalovirus exposure and HLA in healthy donors. TCRdb's table, derived via immunoSEQ multiplex PCR, lists solely in-frame clones and lacks some. The sample includes hundreds of thousands of clones, roughly 88% of them seen just once. Source material: PBMCs. These receptors all stem from a woman aged 25 to 39 in good health and CMV-seropositive.

The chain employs TRBV28 and TRBJ2-2, with TRBD2 matching over 7 bases. This CDR3 region has 16 residues. Germline-derived CDR1 and CDR2 are MDHEN and SYDVKM. Trimming took 2 bases from V and 5 from J; bases not matched to a gene: 8. In DNA, the CDR3 is TGTGCCAGCAGTTTAATGTCTAGCGGTATAACCGGGGAGCTGTTTTTT. Its protein is CASSLMSSGITGELFF.

This clone appeared a few times. V is TRBV11-1 and J is TRBJ2-1; 9 bases agree with TRBD2. Germline loops: CDR1 SGHAT, CDR2 FQDESV (reference sequence). Trimming cost V 4 bases and J 0 bases; bases outside gene matches: 10. The CDR3 loop spans 18 amino acids. Written as DNA, the CDR3 is TGTGCCAGCAGCTCCTCCGGGACTAGCTTCAGCTCCTACAATGAGCAGTTCTTC. Translation: CASSSSGTSFSSYNEQFF.

In its sample, this clone was seen once. The chain recombines TRBV11-1 with TRBJ2-2; TRBD2 matches 10 bases. Germline CDR1 is SGHAT and CDR2 is FQDESV (reference sequence). CDR3 size: 19 residues. Losses at the gene ends were 1 base for V and 4 bases for J; bases not matched to a gene: 12. CDR3 sequence reads: CASSLEEFGGTSVTGELFF. DNA of the CDR3: TGTGCCAGCAGCTTAGAGGAGTTTGGCGGGACTAGCGTCACCGGGGAGCTGTTTTTT. The full variable domain, in which reference TRBV11-1 and TRBJ2-2 provide the parts outside the CDR3, is EAEVAQSPRYKITEKSQAVAFWCDPISGHATLYWYRQILGQGPELLVQFQDESVVDDSQLPKDRFSAERLKGVDSTLKIQPAELGDSAMYLCASSLEEFGGTSVTGELFFGEGSRLTVL.

The V gene is TRBV6-4, the J gene TRBJ1-1, with TRBD1 as a possible D gene (5 bases). CDR3 length: 13 residues. V lost 3 bases to trimming and J lost 5 bases, with 10 bases between them. Germline CDR1 is MRHNA and CDR2 is SNTAGT. The DNA of the CDR3 is TGTGCCAGCAGTGAACAGGTTTCGACTGAAGCTTTCTTT. Translating it yields CASSEQVSTEAFF.

V gene TRBV6-1 combines with J gene TRBJ2-2; D remains ambiguous. The CDR3 covers 15 residues. Germline CDR1 MNHNS, CDR2 SASEGT. V was clipped by 5 bases and J by 6 bases, with 16 bases between them. The CDR3 reads CASSLEMGFPGELFF. CDR3 DNA: TGTGCCAGCAGTCTCGAAATGGGGTTTCCCGGGGAGCTGTTTTTT.

This chain connects TRBV30 to TRBJ1-1; D gene unclear. From germline, CDR1 is GTSNPN and CDR2 SVGIG (reference sequence). The CDR3 contains 13 residues. The V gene lost 7 bases and the J gene lost 0 bases, with 12 bases spanning the gap. CDR3 nucleotides: TGTGCCTTTTCATTAGAACTGAACACTGAAGCTTTCTTT. Its protein product is CAFSLELNTEAFF.

The table lists this clone with a few counts. The chain couples TRBV27 to TRBJ1-2; 7 bases align to TRBD1. This CDR3 has 13 residues. Germline V lookup: CDR1 MNHEY, CDR2 SMNVEV (reference sequence). Trimming cost V 5 bases and J 4 bases; bases outside gene matches: 4. This CDR3 is CASSPTGFYGYTF. CDR3 sequence (DNA): TGTGCCAGCAGTCCGACAGGGTTCTATGGCTACACCTTC.

Here the CDR3 DNA reads TGTGCCAGCAGCTTAATACAAGAGGAGGGTAGCTATGGCTACACCTTC. Its protein is CASSLIQEEGSYGYTF. The genes are TRBV13 and TRBJ1-2; D uncertain. The V gene lost 2 bases and the J gene lost 4 bases, with 17 bases spanning the gap. Germline lookup yields CDR1 PRHDT and CDR2 FYEKMQ (reference sequence). The CDR3 is made up of 16 amino acids.

V gene TRBV11-2 combines with J gene TRBJ2-2; D unclear. Germline V lookup: CDR1 SGHAT, CDR2 FQNNGV. Trimming cost V 2 bases and J 7 bases, with 8 bases left between them. CDR3 length equals 13 residues. This CDR3 is CASSLTRGGELFF. DNA of the CDR3: TGTGCCAGCAGCTTAACTCGTGGCGGGGAGCTGTTTTTT.

The DNA of the CDR3 is TGCAGCGCCCTAGACGGACAGTTAGTTGAAAAACTGTTTTTT. Its translation is CSALDGQLVEKLFF. J is TRBJ1-4 and V is TRBV29-1; possibly TRBD1 for D (6 bases). CDR1 SQVTM and CDR2 ANQGSEA come from the germline V gene. The CDR3 has 14 residues. The ends were cut back, 7 bases at V and 7 bases at J, with 19 bases in the middle.

This chain joins TRBV28 and TRBJ2-3, with 11 bases that match TRBD2. CDR3 length equals 14 residues. Per germline, CDR1 MDHEN and CDR2 SYDVKM. Unmatched junction bases numbered 2, after V lost 3 bases and J lost 6 bases. The CDR3 here is CASSFSGRADTQYF. The CDR3 nucleotides are TGTGCCAGCAGTTTTAGCGGGAGGGCCGATACGCAGTATTTT. The variable domain in full, completed from reference TRBV28 and TRBJ2-3, reads DVKVTQSSRYLVKRTGEKVFLECVQDMDHENMFWYRQDPGLGLRLIYFSYDVKMKEKGDIPEGYSVSREKKERFSLILESASTNQTSMYLCASSFSGRADTQYFGPGTRLTVL.

This clone was detected ten times or more. The chain links TRBV19 to TRBJ2-3, with TRBD1 identical over 9 bases. Germline-derived CDR1 and CDR2 are LNHDA and SQIVND (reference sequence). V trimming: 4 bases; J trimming: 2 bases; junction bases outside the gene matches: 4. This CDR3 region has 15 residues. CDR3 sequence: CASSKGTGHTDTQYF. CDR3 coding DNA: TGTGCCAGTAGTAAGGGGACAGGGCACACAGATACGCAGTATTTT.

The rearrangement joins TRBV28 to TRBJ1-1, with a tentative D call TRBD1 (6 bases). Between the trimmed V and J ends, which lost 8 bases and 1 base, there was a span of 8 bases. Germline values: CDR1 MDHEN, CDR2 SYDVKM. This CDR3 spans 12 amino acids. Here the CDR3 DNA reads TGTGCCAGCGAACAGGGGAACACTGAAGCTTTCTTT. Its protein product is CASEQGNTEAFF.

The CDR3 is CASSLSDSGRDQETQYF. The DNA of the CDR3 is TGTGCCAGCAGTTTATCGGATAGCGGGAGGGATCAAGAGACCCAGTACTTC. The J gene is TRBJ2-5, the V gene TRBV27; the match to TRBD2 covers 11 bases. The V gene's germline CDR1 is MNHEY and CDR2 SMNVEV (reference sequence). The CDR3 is made up of 17 amino acids. J lost 2 bases, V lost 0 bases, and 5 bases had no gene match.

The chain joins TRBV27 to TRBJ2-7; D not certain. Deletions cut 3 bases from V and 5 bases from J, with 11 bases between. This CDR3 contains 13 residues. CDR1 is MNHEY, CDR2 SMNVEV, per germline (reference sequence). CDR3 amino acids: CASSFISDHEQYF. The CDR3 coding sequence is TGTGCCAGCAGTTTTATAAGCGATCACGAGCAGTACTTC.

The chain is built from TRBV5-1 and TRBJ2-3; 8 positions match TRBD2. Germline V gene data show CDR1 as SGHRS and CDR2 as YFSETQ. The CDR3 spans 16 residues. Trimming removed 4 bases from V and 0 bases from J; junction bases left unmatched: 7. The CDR3 spells CASSRGASGSTDTQYF. In DNA, the CDR3 is TGCGCCAGCAGCCGCGGGGCTAGCGGGAGCACAGATACGCAGTATTTT.

The chain has TRBV27 and TRBJ2-7; TRBD1 aligns across 8 bases. In germline, CDR1 is MNHEY, CDR2 SMNVEV (reference sequence). This CDR3 has 15 amino acids. Trimming took 6 bases from V and 4 from J; bases not matched to a gene: 11. CDR3 loop: CASSLRRDRLYEQYF. The CDR3 nucleotides read TGTGCCAGCAGCCTACGACGGGACAGGCTGTACGAGCAGTACTTC.

The chain couples TRBV27 to TRBJ1-1; no clear D gene. The ends were cut back, 2 bases at V and 5 bases at J, with 6 bases in the middle. Germline CDR1 MNHEY, CDR2 SMNVEV (reference sequence). The CDR3 is 12 residues long. The CDR3: CASSLARTEAFF. CDR3 coding DNA: TGTGCCAGCAGTTTAGCTAGGACTGAAGCTTTCTTT.

The chain couples TRBV28 to TRBJ1-2; D not resolved. This CDR3 spans 13 amino acids. The germline V gene encodes CDR1 MDHEN and CDR2 SYDVKM. V was trimmed by 6 bases and J by 3 bases, leaving 11 bases between them. The DNA for the CDR3 is TGTGCCAGCAGCGTTACCCGATACTATGGCTACACCTTC. Encoded protein: CASSVTRYYGYTF.

This sequence joins TRBV29-1 and TRBJ1-1; no reliable D call. In germline, CDR1 is SQVTM, CDR2 ANQGSEA. V shed 0 bases and J shed 10 bases, with 18 bases lying between them. The CDR3 sequence is 14 residues long. The chain's CDR3 is CSVEDLGRGEGAFF. CDR3 sequence (DNA): TGCAGCGTTGAAGACTTGGGTCGCGGGGAGGGAGCTTTCTTT.

The chain combines TRBV7-8 with TRBJ1-4; no reliable D call. This CDR3 is built from 16 residues. V shed 1 base and J shed 4 bases, with 13 bases lying between them. Germline V lookup: CDR1 SGHVS, CDR2 FQNEAQ. In nucleotides, the CDR3 is TGTGCCAGCAGCTTAGAAATGAGGGCCAATAATGAAAAACTGTTTTTT. Its translation is CASSLEMRANNEKLFF.

The genes are TRBV27 and TRBJ2-2, with D perhaps TRBD1 (6 bases). CDR3 length: 14 residues. V lost 5 bases, J lost 6 bases, and 13 bases lay in between. Germline-derived CDR1 and CDR2 are MNHEY and SMNVEV (reference sequence). The CDR3 DNA reads TGTGCCAGCAGTCATACAGGGAATCCCGGGGAGCTGTTTTTT. Protein: CASSHTGNPGELFF.

V is TRBV7-2 and J is TRBJ1-5; possibly TRBD1 for D (5 bases). The CDR3 covers 13 residues. The V and J ends lost 1 base and 8 bases respectively, with 9 bases between them. Germline V CDR1 and CDR2: SGHTA, FQGNSA. CDR3 bases: TGTGCCAGCAGCTTAGGACCGGACAAGCCCCAGCATTTT. Residues: CASSLGPDKPQHF.

The chain uses TRBV6-5 and TRBJ1-1; the match to TRBD1 covers 11 bases. CDR1 and CDR2 (germline): MNHEY, SVGAGI. The length of the CDR3 is 14 residues. J gave up 3 bases and V 4 bases, and 1 base lay outside the gene matches. The CDR3 spells CASSWDRGDTEAFF. CDR3 in DNA: TGTGCCAGCAGTTGGGACAGGGGGGACACTGAAGCTTTCTTT.

The rearrangement links TRBV6-5 to TRBJ2-7; TRBD2 is a possible D gene (7 bases). The CDR3 extends over 12 amino acids. V shed 5 bases and J shed 7 bases, with 12 bases lying between them. Germline lookup yields CDR1 MNHEY and CDR2 SVGAGI. The CDR3 DNA reads TGTGCCAGCAGTCAAGGGGGGGAAGAGCAGTACTTC. Residues: CASSQGGEEQYF.

The chain has TRBV9 and TRBJ2-3, with a tentative D call TRBD2 (5 bases). Trimming took off 3 bases at V and 6 bases at J, with 14 bases between the two ends. This CDR3 spans 14 amino acids. The germline V gene has CDR1 SGDLS and CDR2 YYNGEE. The CDR3 DNA follows: TGTGCCAGCAGCGAGGGAGCGGACTTCGATACGCAGTATTTT. This translates into CASSEGADFDTQYF. Together with reference TRBV9 and TRBJ2-3, the CDR3 gives the full variable domain: DSGVTQTPKHLITATGQRVTLRCSPRSGDLSVYWYQQSLDQGLQFLIQYYNGEERAKGNILERFSAQQFPDLHSELNLSSLELGDSALYFCASSEGADFDTQYFGPGTRLTVL.

This chain uses TRBV7-3 with TRBJ2-2; D is unclear. Trimming cost V 3 bases and J 4 bases, with 3 bases left between them. CDR3 length equals 12 residues. Per germline, CDR1 SGHTA and CDR2 FQGTGA. The chain's CDR3 is CASSLGTGELFF. The CDR3 nucleotides read TGTGCCAGCAGCTTGGGCACCGGGGAGCTGTTTTTT. The full variable domain, its missing parts supplied by reference TRBV7-3 and TRBJ2-2, is GAGVSQTPSNKVTEKGKYVELRCDPISGHTALYWYRQSLGQGPEFLIYFQGTGAADDSGLPNDRFFAVRPEGSVSTLKIQRTERGDSAVYLCASSLGTGELFFGEGSRLTVL.

J is TRBJ2-1 and V is TRBV27, with no clear D. CDR3 length equals 18 residues. The ends were cut back, 4 bases at V and 0 bases at J, with 19 bases in the middle. CDR1 MNHEY and CDR2 SMNVEV come from the germline V gene (reference sequence). The CDR3 reads CASSWARQSLSSYNEQFF. CDR3 DNA sequence: TGTGCCAGCAGTTGGGCAAGACAATCTCTCAGCTCCTACAATGAGCAGTTCTTC.

The chain is built from TRBV5-1 and TRBJ2-3; D is unresolved. The germline CDR1 and CDR2 sequences are SGHRS and YFSETQ. Trimming shortened V by 0 bases and J by 2 bases, and 7 bases separated the two germline ends. The CDR3 runs to 14 residues. The CDR3: CASSLGAYTDTQYF. CDR3 nucleotide sequence: TGCGCCAGCAGCTTGGGCGCTTACACAGATACGCAGTATTTT.

This clone appeared a single time. The rearrangement links TRBV27 to TRBJ1-1; D is unclear. The germline gives CDR1 MNHEY, CDR2 SMNVEV (reference sequence). V dropped 5 bases and J dropped 2 bases, with 9 bases sitting between them. This CDR3 spans 13 amino acids. Written as DNA, the CDR3 is TGTGCCAGCAGTGGGCAAGGAAACACTGAAGCTTTCTTT. It specifies CASSGQGNTEAFF.

The sample holds one count of this clone. V and J are TRBV5-1 and TRBJ1-2; maybe TRBD1 (6 bases). The CDR3 consists of 13 residues. CDR1 and CDR2 from the germline V gene are SGHRS and YFSETQ. V was pared by 4 bases and J by 4 bases, with 11 bases between. CDR3: CASSANRAYGYTF. CDR3 DNA: TGCGCCAGCAGCGCCAACAGGGCCTATGGCTACACCTTC.